The 26 T cell receptor beta chains below all came from one sample that was sequenced in a study of blood T cell repertoires in COVID-19. The method was immunoSEQ multiplex PCR; TCRdb's version includes in-frame clones alone and lacks a portion of them. The repertoire holds fewer than 95,000 clones, with approximately 80% as singletons. Sequences were obtained from peripheral blood. The receptor set was obtained from a human donor in a cohort sampled during active COVID-19.

The V and J genes are TRBV5-4 and TRBJ2-2; tentative D call: TRBD2 (5 bases). V was cut by 5 bases and J by 8 bases, with 10 bases left in between. From germline, CDR1 is SGHNT and CDR2 YYREEE (reference sequence). The CDR3 totals 12 residues. DNA for the CDR3: TGTGCCAGCAGACCCTGGAGGGGGGAGCTGTTTTTT. Its protein product is CASRPWRGELFF.

The J gene is TRBJ1-1, the V gene TRBV2, with 7 bases identical to TRBD1. Germline lookup yields CDR1 SNHLY and CDR2 FYNNEI. CDR3 length: 14 amino acids. V was pared by 8 bases and J by 1 base, with 7 bases of the junction left unmatched. CDR3: CASAPGGWNTEAFF. The CDR3 region has the DNA TGTGCCAGCGCCCCAGGGGGGTGGAACACTGAAGCTTTCTTT.

J is TRBJ1-1 and V is TRBV6-5; 9 bases align to TRBD1. V dropped 6 bases and J dropped 5; count of bases not matched to a gene: 4. The CDR3 loop spans 13 amino acids. Germline CDR1 and CDR2: MNHEY and SVGAGI. CDR3 sequence: CASSRGQGTEAFF. The CDR3 coding sequence is TGTGCCAGCAGCCGGGGACAGGGTACTGAAGCTTTCTTT.

This chain connects TRBV19 to TRBJ1-1, with TRBD1 matching over 9 bases. The CDR3 spans 14 residues. Germline lookup yields CDR1 LNHDA and CDR2 SQIVND (reference sequence). The V and J ends lost 6 bases and 2 bases, in that order; junction bases with no gene match: 4. CDR3 region: CASRNRGPNTEAFF. DNA for the CDR3: TGTGCCAGTAGGAACAGGGGGCCTAACACTGAAGCTTTCTTT.

This chain uses TRBV7-3 with TRBJ2-5; D gene uncertain. The CDR3 runs to 13 residues. V gave up 5 bases and J gave up 0 bases, with 7 bases separating them. From germline, CDR1 is SGHTA and CDR2 FQGTGA. This CDR3 reads CASSPSYQETQYF. In DNA form, the CDR3 reads TGTGCCAGCAGCCCGTCGTACCAAGAGACCCAGTACTTC.

The J gene is TRBJ1-5, the V gene TRBV30; 8 bases line up with TRBD1. The J segment lost 3 bases and the V segment lost 4 bases, leaving 5 bases of the junction unmatched. CDR1 and CDR2 from the germline V gene are GTSNPN and SVGIG (reference sequence). The CDR3 covers 14 residues. The CDR3 region is CAWTGTGLNQPQHF. CDR3 bases: TGTGCCTGGACCGGGACAGGACTCAATCAGCCCCAGCATTTT.

This chain uses TRBV13 with TRBJ2-7; 7 bases align to TRBD1. The V and J ends lost 0 bases and 6 bases, in that order; junction bases with no gene match: 8. The germline gives CDR1 PRHDT, CDR2 FYEKMQ (reference sequence). The CDR3 consists of 15 residues. The CDR3, as DNA: TGTGCCAGCAGCTTAGGCACGAGGGGGCTGGGCGAGCAGTACTTC. It translates to CASSLGTRGLGEQYF.

V usage is TRBV27 and J usage is TRBJ1-1; D is ambiguous. Germline V gives CDR1 MNHEY, CDR2 SMNVEV (reference sequence). The germline V and J ends were trimmed by 3 bases and 7 bases, with 12 bases remaining between them. There are 13 residues in the CDR3. This CDR3 is CASSLGAQYEAFF. The CDR3 DNA reads TGTGCCAGCAGTTTGGGCGCGCAGTATGAAGCTTTCTTT.

Worth noting for this clone: Other DNA sequences of this sample code for an identical CDR3. The V gene is TRBV6-1, the J gene TRBJ2-5; possible D gene TRBD2, 7 bases. Germline V gene lookup returns CDR1 MNHNS and CDR2 SASEGT. V lost 3 bases and J 4 bases, leaving 12 bases between the germline ends. The CDR3 is 14 residues long. The CDR3 DNA is TGTGCCAGCAGTGAGGGGGCGGGGGCAGAGACCCAGTACTTC. The encoded protein is CASSEGAGAETQYF.

The chain is built from TRBV5-1 and TRBJ2-3, with 11 bases lining up with TRBD1. The CDR3 is 16 residues long. Unmatched junction bases numbered 6, after V lost 6 bases and J lost 0 bases. The germline CDR1 and CDR2 sequences are SGHRS and YFSETQ. CDR3 sequence (DNA): TGCGCCAGCAACCGAGGACAGGGGGCTAGCACAGATACGCAGTATTTT. It encodes CASNRGQGASTDTQYF.

Here the CDR3 DNA reads TGTGCCAGCAGCCGCGACAGGTTGTATAATTCACCCCTCCACTTT. It translates to CASSRDRLYNSPLHF. The rearrangement joins TRBV6-5 to TRBJ1-6; TRBD1 might be the D (6 bases). The CDR3 sequence is 15 residues long. The germline V gene has CDR1 MNHEY and CDR2 SVGAGI. Trimming removed 6 bases at V and 4 bases at J, with 13 bases between.

V is TRBV28 and J is TRBJ1-3; D not certain. The V end lost 4 bases, the J end lost 0 bases, and 7 bases lay between the germline ends. The germline V gene encodes CDR1 MDHEN and CDR2 SYDVKM. The CDR3 runs 14 residues. The CDR3 loop reads CASSSPSSGNTIYF. The CDR3 nucleotides read TGTGCCAGCAGTTCCCCCTCCTCTGGAAACACCATATATTTT.

The J gene is TRBJ1-3, the V gene TRBV11-2; no firm D call. CDR3 length: 15 residues. Germline loops: CDR1 SGHAT, CDR2 FQNNGV. The V gene lost 0 bases and the J gene lost 3 bases, with 9 bases spanning the gap. The CDR3 reads CASSLEGNLGNTIYF. The CDR3 bases are TGTGCCAGCAGCTTAGAGGGCAACCTTGGAAACACCATATATTTT.

The chain uses TRBV7-8 and TRBJ2-3; no clear D. This CDR3 contains 16 residues. Germline V CDR1 and CDR2: SGHVS, FQNEAQ. Trimming left V 1 base short and J 2 bases short, with 13 bases between. CDR3: CASSLGLGVNTDTQYF. DNA of the CDR3: TGTGCCAGCAGCTTAGGGCTAGGAGTCAACACAGATACGCAGTATTTT.

This clone was found once. The V call is TRBV6-6, the J call TRBJ2-2, with D possibly matching TRBD1 (5 bases). The CDR3 runs 15 residues. Germline CDR1 is MNHNY and CDR2 is SVGAGI (reference sequence). V lost 4 bases and J lost 4, with 13 bases in between. CDR3 in DNA: TGTGCCAGCAGTTTCCCGGGCAGGGCCACCGGGGAGCTGTTTTTT. Protein: CASSFPGRATGELFF.

The rearrangement joins TRBV5-1 to TRBJ1-2; D call uncertain. Germline CDR1 and CDR2: SGHRS and YFSETQ. Trimming took 0 bases from V and 5 from J, leaving 5 bases between them. CDR3 size: 12 residues. CDR3 bases: TGCGCCAGCAGCTTGGACACGTATGGCTACACCTTC. It codes for CASSLDTYGYTF.

The chain combines TRBV27 with TRBJ1-1; no definite D call. Trimming stripped 6 bases from V and 4 bases from J, with 12 bases between. The CDR3 totals 13 residues. Germline V gives CDR1 MNHEY, CDR2 SMNVEV (reference sequence). CDR3 region: CASRLKSGTEAFF. The CDR3 DNA follows: TGTGCCAGCAGACTCAAAAGTGGCACTGAAGCTTTCTTT.

The chain links TRBV28 to TRBJ1-4; D gene unclear. V lost 5 bases and J 8 bases, leaving 18 bases between the germline ends. The CDR3 runs to 15 residues. The germline V gene has CDR1 MDHEN and CDR2 SYDVKM. This CDR3 reads CASSLVRSLGEKLFF. In DNA form, the CDR3 reads TGTGCCAGCAGTCTCGTTCGCAGCCTGGGCGAAAAACTGTTTTTT.

The V gene is TRBV19, the J gene TRBJ2-7; 7 bases are shared with TRBD1. Per germline, CDR1 LNHDA and CDR2 SQIVND (reference sequence). Trimming took 4 bases from V and 2 from J; bases not matched to a gene: 11. The CDR3 has 16 amino acids. The CDR3 reads CASSTHPGQLPYEQYF. CDR3 bases: TGTGCCAGTAGTACACACCCGGGACAGCTACCCTACGAGCAGTACTTC.

This clone appeared a single time. The CDR3 DNA sequence: TGTGCCAGCATCACAGGGGCGAGGAATCAGCCCCAGCATTTT. It encodes CASITGARNQPQHF. The rearrangement links TRBV28 to TRBJ1-5, with 7 bases fitting TRBD1. V lost 7 bases, J lost 4 bases, and 7 bases stayed unmatched. The CDR3 has 14 residues. The V gene's germline CDR1 is MDHEN and CDR2 SYDVKM.

The chain couples TRBV29-1 to TRBJ2-1; TRBD2 matches 10 bases. The CDR3 loop spans 15 amino acids. Germline loops: CDR1 SQVTM, CDR2 ANQGSEA. Germline trimming cut 5 bases from V and 0 bases from J; bases unmatched to any gene: 4. CDR3 region: CSVLAGASSYNEQFF. CDR3 nucleotides: TGCAGCGTTCTAGCGGGGGCGAGCTCCTACAATGAGCAGTTCTTC.

The chain couples TRBV21-1 to TRBJ1-2; the listed D gene, TRBD1, was not tested against the DNA. TRBV21-1 is a listed pseudogene. This CDR3 region has 20 residues. CDR3 DNA sequence: TGTGCCAGCAGCAGGGCGTCGGTCCGGGACAGGGAAGCCGACTGCTATGGCTACACCTTC. Protein sequence: CASSRASVRDREADCYGYTF.

J is TRBJ2-1 and V is TRBV11-3; 8 positions match TRBD2. The V gene's germline CDR1 is SGHNT and CDR2 YENEEA. This CDR3 has 14 amino acids. V lost 5 bases to trimming and J lost 4 bases; unmatched junction nucleotides: 4. CDR3 region: CASSTGGVYNEQFF. Written as DNA, the CDR3 is TGTGCCAGCAGCACGGGGGGGGTTTACAATGAGCAGTTCTTC.

This chain connects TRBV30 to TRBJ1-4; 10 nucleotides match TRBD1. The CDR3 has 18 amino acids. Germline V gene lookup returns CDR1 GTSNPN and CDR2 SVGIG (reference sequence). J lost 7 bases, V lost 0 bases, and 14 bases had no gene match. CDR3 in DNA: TGTGCCTGGAGTGTATGGTTGGGGTCGGGACAGGGGAGTGAAAAACTGTTTTTT. Translated, it gives CAWSVWLGSGQGSEKLFF.

This rearrangement joins TRBV24-1 to TRBJ2-7, with 7 positions matching TRBD1. Germline CDR1 reads KGHDR; CDR2 reads SFDVKD. CDR3 length equals 13 residues. Unmatched junction bases numbered 7, after V lost 7 bases and J lost 5 bases. The CDR3 sequence: CATRTTGVHEQYF. In nucleotides, the CDR3 is TGTGCCACCAGGACCACAGGGGTCCACGAGCAGTACTTC.

This sequence joins TRBV28 and TRBJ1-2; 8 bases align to TRBD1. Germline trimming cut 3 bases from V and 3 bases from J; bases unmatched to any gene: 6. CDR1 and CDR2 from the germline V gene are MDHEN and SYDVKM. The CDR3 has 15 residues. The DNA for the CDR3 is TGTGCCAGCAGTTTCTGGGACAGGATCGACTATGGCTACACCTTC. Its protein is CASSFWDRIDYGYTF.